Each of the 20 T cell receptor beta chains below was sequenced from the same sample in a study of cytomegalovirus exposure and HLA in healthy donors. TCRdb's table, derived via immunoSEQ multiplex PCR, lists solely in-frame clones and lacks some. The sample lists more than 85,000 clones; approximately 89% were seen once. Specimen: PBMCs. The receptors were sampled from a woman aged 18 to 35 in good health and CMV-seronegative.

The chain joins TRBV30 to TRBJ2-5; D gene uncertain. This CDR3 region has 12 residues. V lost 7 bases to trimming and J lost 0 bases, with 9 bases between them. The germline gives CDR1 GTSNPN, CDR2 SVGIG (reference sequence). The CDR3 nucleotides are TGTGCCTTTACAGAGAACCAAGAGACCCAGTACTTC. Protein sequence: CAFTENQETQYF.

This clone was seen only once. The chain couples TRBV30 to TRBJ2-7; 7 bases are shared with TRBD1. Germline CDR1 GTSNPN, CDR2 SVGIG (reference sequence). The CDR3 runs to 14 residues. The V gene end was trimmed by 3 bases and the J gene end by 4 bases; junction bases not matched to a gene: 9. This CDR3 reads CAWRYVGTAYEQYF. CDR3 DNA sequence: TGTGCCTGGAGATATGTCGGGACAGCTTACGAGCAGTACTTC.

The chain recombines TRBV11-2 with TRBJ2-7; 7 nucleotides agree with TRBD2. With 1 base clipped from V and 1 base from J, the junction kept 7 bases outside the gene matches. The length of the CDR3 is 16 residues. Per germline, CDR1 SGHAT and CDR2 FQNNGV. CDR3 coding DNA: TGTGCCAGCAGCTTAGGTCTAGCGGAAAATTCCTACGAGCAGTACTTC. Its protein is CASSLGLAENSYEQYF.

This chain connects TRBV6-5 to TRBJ2-7; TRBD2 is a possible D gene (6 bases). The CDR3 length is 13 residues. The V end lost 7 bases, the J end lost 3 bases, and 13 bases lay between the germline ends. Per the germline V gene, CDR1 is MNHEY and CDR2 is SVGAGI. This CDR3 is CASKNWGDYEQYF. CDR3 nucleotide sequence: TGTGCCAGCAAAAATTGGGGGGACTACGAGCAGTACTTC.

The J gene is TRBJ1-1, the V gene TRBV27, with D possibly being TRBD1 (6 bases). CDR3 length: 18 residues. Germline V lookup: CDR1 MNHEY, CDR2 SMNVEV (reference sequence). V was clipped by 3 bases and J by 5 bases, with 25 bases between them. CDR3: CASSLHENYRVFRTEAFF. The CDR3, as DNA: TGTGCCAGCAGTTTGCACGAAAATTACAGGGTTTTCAGAACTGAAGCTTTCTTT.

The rearrangement links TRBV7-9 to TRBJ2-5; D unclear. V shed 2 bases and J shed 3 bases, with 4 bases lying between them. CDR1 SEHNR and CDR2 FQNEAQ come from the germline V gene (reference sequence). This CDR3 is 12 amino acids long. The CDR3 protein is CASSLREETQYF. DNA of the CDR3: TGTGCCAGCAGCTTACGGGAAGAGACCCAGTACTTC.

The chain couples TRBV4-3 to TRBJ1-3, with D perhaps matching TRBD1 (6 bases). The CDR3 spans 18 residues. The germline CDR1 and CDR2 sequences are LGHNA and YSLEER. V was pared by 4 bases and J by 0 bases, with 19 bases between. The CDR3 reads CASSRFGQGIISGNTIYF. The CDR3 region has the DNA TGCGCCAGCAGCCGGTTCGGTCAGGGGATAATCTCTGGAAACACCATATATTTT.

This clone was seen just once. V and J are TRBV6-1 and TRBJ2-3; D might be TRBD1 (5 bases). The CDR3 is 14 amino acids. CDR1 MNHNS and CDR2 SASEGT come from the germline V gene. V lost 4 bases to trimming and J lost 2 bases, with 10 bases between them. The CDR3: CASSVTGSTDTQYF. CDR3 bases: TGTGCCAGCAGTGTTACAGGATCCACAGATACGCAGTATTTT.

This chain joins TRBV18 and TRBJ2-3; D call uncertain. Germline V gene sequence: CDR1 KGHSH, CDR2 LQKENI. The length of the CDR3 is 15 residues. V was trimmed by 1 base and J by 1 base, leaving 9 bases between them. Written as DNA, the CDR3 is TGTGCCAGCTCACCACGGCTGATGGGCACAGATACGCAGTATTTT. This gives the protein CASSPRLMGTDTQYF.

This clone was seen only once. The chain uses TRBV29-1 and TRBJ1-1, with D perhaps matching TRBD1 (5 bases). Germline CDR1 is SQVTM and CDR2 is ANQGSEA. Between the trimmed V and J ends, which lost 3 bases and 0 bases, there was a span of 8 bases. This CDR3 is built from 13 residues. DNA of the CDR3: TGCAGCGTTGAGCGGGGACTGAACACTGAAGCTTTCTTT. It codes for CSVERGLNTEAFF.

The chain is built from TRBV15 and TRBJ2-5; D call uncertain. V lost 3 bases and J lost 5, with 10 bases in between. This CDR3 spans 13 amino acids. Germline values: CDR1 LNHNV, CDR2 YYDKDF (reference sequence). CDR3 in amino acids: CATSRSPPETQYF. CDR3 nucleotide sequence: TGTGCCACCAGCAGGTCCCCTCCGGAGACCCAGTACTTC.

This sequence joins TRBV2 and TRBJ2-7; D is possibly TRBD2 (5 bases). V lost 6 bases and J lost 4, with 16 bases in between. This CDR3 comprises 14 residues. The germline CDR1 and CDR2 sequences are SNHLY and FYNNEI. The CDR3 region is CASSKGLGRYEQYF. CDR3 in DNA: TGTGCCAGCAGCAAGGGATTGGGGAGATACGAGCAGTACTTC.

The rearrangement joins TRBV30 to TRBJ1-5; 8 bases map to TRBD1. The CDR3 runs to 13 residues. The germline V gene encodes CDR1 GTSNPN and CDR2 SVGIG (reference sequence). V lost 4 bases, J lost 7 bases, and 6 bases stayed unmatched. The CDR3 spells CAWNSGGGQPQHF. Here the CDR3 DNA reads TGTGCCTGGAATTCAGGGGGCGGGCAGCCCCAGCATTTT.

The rearrangement uses TRBV10-1 and TRBJ2-7; TRBD2 agrees at 9 bases. CDR3 length: 15 amino acids. Germline V gene data show CDR1 as WNHNN and CDR2 as SYGVQD (reference sequence). With V trimmed by 2 bases and J by 4 bases, 6 bases remained unmatched. The CDR3 DNA reads TGCGCCAGCAGTGAGAGTTTGCGGGAGGGGTACGAGCAGTACTTC. It specifies CASSESLREGYEQYF.

This chain connects TRBV5-1 to TRBJ1-4; 7 bases align to TRBD1. In germline, CDR1 is SGHRS, CDR2 YFSETQ. The V gene end was trimmed by 2 bases and the J gene end by 6 bases; junction bases not matched to a gene: 4. This CDR3 contains 14 residues. CDR3 nucleotides: TGCGCCAGCAGCTTACAGGGGTTGGATGAAAAACTGTTTTTT. Its protein is CASSLQGLDEKLFF. The complete variable domain, with remaining parts taken from reference TRBV5-1 and TRBJ1-4, reads KAGVTQTPRYLIKTRGQQVTLSCSPISGHRSVSWYQQTPGQGLQFLFEYFSETQRNKGNFPGRFSGRQFSNSRSEMNVSTLELGDSALYLCASSLQGLDEKLFFGSGTQLSVL.

The chain recombines TRBV27 with TRBJ1-1, with TRBD1 matching 7 bases. The CDR3 length is 13 residues. Germline V gives CDR1 MNHEY, CDR2 SMNVEV (reference sequence). The V segment lost 3 bases and the J segment 9 bases; nucleotides outside the gene matches: 7. CDR3 nucleotide sequence: TGTGCCAGCAGTTTCCCGGCAGGGGGGCAAGCTTTCTTT. This gives the protein CASSFPAGGQAFF.

The chain employs TRBV9 and TRBJ2-7; TRBD2 is a possible D gene (5 bases). The germline CDR1 and CDR2 sequences are SGDLS and YYNGEE. V lost 2 bases, J lost 5 bases, and 14 bases lay in between. The CDR3 covers 14 residues. In DNA, the CDR3 is TGTGCCAGCAGCGTCATGCAGGACGGGGACGAGCAGTACTTC. This sequence encodes CASSVMQDGDEQYF.

In its sample, this clone was seen a few times. This chain links TRBV4-1 with TRBJ1-3; D is unclear. The V end was cut by 1 base, the J end by 0 bases, with 13 bases between. Germline V gene lookup returns CDR1 MGHRA and CDR2 YSYEKL. CDR3 length: 17 amino acids. The CDR3 region has the DNA TGCGCCAGCAGCCAAGCTGTCTTCCCGAGCTCTGGAAACACCATATATTTT. This codes for CASSQAVFPSSGNTIYF.

The chain joins TRBV9 to TRBJ2-5; 7 nucleotides align to TRBD1. V shed 3 bases, J shed 3 bases, and the junction held 8 bases outside the gene matches. The CDR3 has 15 residues. Germline lookup yields CDR1 SGDLS and CDR2 YYNGEE. CDR3 residues: CASSGGGAGKETQYF. For the CDR3, the DNA is TGTGCCAGCAGCGGAGGGGGCGCAGGTAAAGAGACCCAGTACTTC.

The chain employs TRBV7-9 and TRBJ2-1, with unresolved D. Looked up from germline, CDR1 is SEHNR and CDR2 is FQNEAQ (reference sequence). This CDR3 has 15 amino acids. Trimming took off 1 base at V and 0 bases at J, with 7 bases between the two ends. CDR3: CASSLVEFSYNEQFF. Written as DNA, the CDR3 is TGTGCCAGCAGCTTAGTAGAGTTCTCCTACAATGAGCAGTTCTTC.